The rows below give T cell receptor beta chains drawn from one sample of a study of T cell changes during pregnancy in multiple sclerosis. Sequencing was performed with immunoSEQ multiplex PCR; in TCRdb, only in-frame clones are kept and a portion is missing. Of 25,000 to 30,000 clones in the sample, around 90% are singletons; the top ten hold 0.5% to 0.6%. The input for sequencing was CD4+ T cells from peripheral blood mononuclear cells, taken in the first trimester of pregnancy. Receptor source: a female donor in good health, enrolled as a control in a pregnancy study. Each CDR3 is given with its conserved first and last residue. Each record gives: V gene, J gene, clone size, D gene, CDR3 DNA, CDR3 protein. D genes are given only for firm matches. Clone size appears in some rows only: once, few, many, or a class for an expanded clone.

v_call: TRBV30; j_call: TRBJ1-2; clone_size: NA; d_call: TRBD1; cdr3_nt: TGTGCCTGGAGTGTAGGACAGGGCGTCAGGGATGGCTACACCTTC; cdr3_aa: CAWSVGQGVRDGYTF
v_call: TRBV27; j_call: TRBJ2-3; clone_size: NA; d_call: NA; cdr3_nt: TGTGCCAGCAGTCCGACAGGTGCCCTGGGGACAGATACGCAGTATTTT; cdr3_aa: CASSPTGALGTDTQYF
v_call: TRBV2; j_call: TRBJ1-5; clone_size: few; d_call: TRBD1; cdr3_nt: TGTGCCAGCAACGACAGGGATAGCAATCAGCCCCAGCATTTT; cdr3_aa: CASNDRDSNQPQHF
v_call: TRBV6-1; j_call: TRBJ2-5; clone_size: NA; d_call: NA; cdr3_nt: TGTGCCAGCAGTGAACCGCGAGGGCCGGGGGAGACCCAGTACTTC; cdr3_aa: CASSEPRGPGETQYF
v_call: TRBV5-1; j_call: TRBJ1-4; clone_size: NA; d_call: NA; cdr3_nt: TGCGCCAGCAGCTTAGGCCAGGGCAATGAAAAACTGTTTTTT; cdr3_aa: CASSLGQGNEKLFF
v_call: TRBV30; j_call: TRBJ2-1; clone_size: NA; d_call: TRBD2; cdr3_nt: TGTGCCTCTTTCGCCGTACGAGCGGGAGGGTACATAAGCTCCTACAATGAGCAGTTCTTC; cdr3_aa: CASFAVRAGGYISSYNEQFF
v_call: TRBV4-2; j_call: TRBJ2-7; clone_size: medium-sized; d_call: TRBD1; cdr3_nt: TGTGCCAGCAGCCAAAGTCTCGGGACAGGGTCCTACGAGCAGTACTTC; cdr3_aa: CASSQSLGTGSYEQYF
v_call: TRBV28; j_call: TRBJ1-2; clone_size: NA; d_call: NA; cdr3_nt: TGTGCCAGCAGTCTTTCGTCGTCGGGGGGCCCCTATGGCTACACCTTC; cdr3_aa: CASSLSSSGGPYGYTF
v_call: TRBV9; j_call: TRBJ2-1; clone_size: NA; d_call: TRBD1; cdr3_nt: TGTGCCAGCAGCGCAACCGAATCCAGACAGGGGGCCTACAATGAGCAGTTCTTC; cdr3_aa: CASSATESRQGAYNEQFF
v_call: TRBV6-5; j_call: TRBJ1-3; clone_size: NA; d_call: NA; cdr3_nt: TGTGCCAGCAGTTTCACAGGGAGCTCTGGAAACACCATATATTTT; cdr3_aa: CASSFTGSSGNTIYF
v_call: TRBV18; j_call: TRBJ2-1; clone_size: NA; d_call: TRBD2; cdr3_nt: TGTGCCAGCTCAACGACTAGCGGGGGGTACAATGAGCAGTTCTTC; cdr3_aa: CASSTTSGGYNEQFF
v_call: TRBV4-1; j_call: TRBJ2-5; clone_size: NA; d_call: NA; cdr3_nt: TGCGCCAGCAGCCGTTGGAGGCAAGAGACCCAGTACTTC; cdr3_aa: CASSRWRQETQYF
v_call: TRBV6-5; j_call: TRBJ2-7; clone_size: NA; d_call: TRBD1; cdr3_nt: TGTGCCAGCACCCAGGGACAGTCGGGTTACGAGCAGTACTTC; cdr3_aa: CASTQGQSGYEQYF
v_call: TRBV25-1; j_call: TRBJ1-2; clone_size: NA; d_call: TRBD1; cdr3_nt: TGTGCCAGCAAACGAGAGGGGGCAAGTGGTGGCTACACCTTC; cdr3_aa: CASKREGASGGYTF
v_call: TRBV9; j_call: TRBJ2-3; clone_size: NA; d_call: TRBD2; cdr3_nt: TGTGCCAGCAGCGGACTTGGCGGGGGGGCCACAGATACGCAGTATTTT; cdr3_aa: CASSGLGGGATDTQYF
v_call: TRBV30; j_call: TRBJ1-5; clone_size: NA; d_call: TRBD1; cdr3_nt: TGTGCCTGGAGCCGTACAGGGGGCCGGCAGCCCCAGCATTTT; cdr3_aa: CAWSRTGGRQPQHF
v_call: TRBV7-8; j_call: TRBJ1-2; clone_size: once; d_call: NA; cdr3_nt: TGTGCCAGCAGCTTAGGAGATCGGTTGGAGGGCTACACCTTC; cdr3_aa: CASSLGDRLEGYTF
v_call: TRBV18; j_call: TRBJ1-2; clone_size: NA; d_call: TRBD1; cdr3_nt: TGTGCCAGCTCACCGCAAAAACTCGACAGGGTCTATGGCTACACCTTC; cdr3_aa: CASSPQKLDRVYGYTF
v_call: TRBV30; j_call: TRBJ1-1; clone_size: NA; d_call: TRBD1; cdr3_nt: TGTGCCTCCACAGGGGTAACTGAAGCTTTCTTT; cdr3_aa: CASTGVTEAFF
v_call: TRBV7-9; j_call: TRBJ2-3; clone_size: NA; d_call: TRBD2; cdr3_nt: TGTGCCAGCAGCTTTTTAGCGGGGTACCCAGATACGCAGTATTTT; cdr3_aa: CASSFLAGYPDTQYF
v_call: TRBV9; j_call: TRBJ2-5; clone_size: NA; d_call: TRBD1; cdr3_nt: TGTGCCAGCGCTCGGGAGACAGGGGGCCGACAGACCCAGTACTTC; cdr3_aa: CASARETGGRQTQYF
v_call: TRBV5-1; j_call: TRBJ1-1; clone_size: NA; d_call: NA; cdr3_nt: TGCGCCAGCAGCCGGGGGGTCATGAACACTGAAGCTTTCTTT; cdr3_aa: CASSRGVMNTEAFF
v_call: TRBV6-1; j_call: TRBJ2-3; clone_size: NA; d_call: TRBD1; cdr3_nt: TGTGCCAGCAGTGAGGGACAGGGGGCAGATACGCAGTATTTT; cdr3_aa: CASSEGQGADTQYF
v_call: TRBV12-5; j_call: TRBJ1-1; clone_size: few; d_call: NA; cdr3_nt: TGTGCTAGTGGTTTGGTACGAGGAAGGGGCACTGAAGCTTTCTTT; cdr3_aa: CASGLVRGRGTEAFF
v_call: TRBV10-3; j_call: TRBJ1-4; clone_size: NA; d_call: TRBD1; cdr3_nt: TGTGCCATCAGTGAAGCCGGGACAGGGGGTGAAAAACTGTTTTTT; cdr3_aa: CAISEAGTGGEKLFF
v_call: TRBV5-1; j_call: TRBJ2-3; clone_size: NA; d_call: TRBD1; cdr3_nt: TGCGCCAGCAGCTTGGCCCTGGTACAGGGGGTAGCAGATACGCAGTATTTT; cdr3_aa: CASSLALVQGVADTQYF